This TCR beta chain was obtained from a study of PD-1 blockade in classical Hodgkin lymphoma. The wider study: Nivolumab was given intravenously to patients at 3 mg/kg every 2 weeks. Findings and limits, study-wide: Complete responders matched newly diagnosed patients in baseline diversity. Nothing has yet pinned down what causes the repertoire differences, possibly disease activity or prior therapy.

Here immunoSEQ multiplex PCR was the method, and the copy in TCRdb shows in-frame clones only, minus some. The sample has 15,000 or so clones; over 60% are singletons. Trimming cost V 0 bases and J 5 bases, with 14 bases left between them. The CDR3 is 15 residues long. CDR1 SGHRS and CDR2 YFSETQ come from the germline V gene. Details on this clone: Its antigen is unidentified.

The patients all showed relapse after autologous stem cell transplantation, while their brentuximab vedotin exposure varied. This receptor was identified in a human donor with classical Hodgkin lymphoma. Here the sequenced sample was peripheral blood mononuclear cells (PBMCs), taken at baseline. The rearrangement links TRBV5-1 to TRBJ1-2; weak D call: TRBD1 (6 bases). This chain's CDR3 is CASSLDLGGAYGYTF. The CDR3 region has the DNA TGCGCCAGCAGCTTGGACCTCGGGGGCGCGTATGGCTACACCTTC. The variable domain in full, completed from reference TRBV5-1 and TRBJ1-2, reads KAGVTQTPRYLIKTRGQQVTLSCSPISGHRSVSWYQQTPGQGLQFLFEYFSETQRNKGNFPGRFSGRQFSNSRSEMNVSTLELGDSALYLCASSLDLGGAYGYTFGSGTRLTVV.